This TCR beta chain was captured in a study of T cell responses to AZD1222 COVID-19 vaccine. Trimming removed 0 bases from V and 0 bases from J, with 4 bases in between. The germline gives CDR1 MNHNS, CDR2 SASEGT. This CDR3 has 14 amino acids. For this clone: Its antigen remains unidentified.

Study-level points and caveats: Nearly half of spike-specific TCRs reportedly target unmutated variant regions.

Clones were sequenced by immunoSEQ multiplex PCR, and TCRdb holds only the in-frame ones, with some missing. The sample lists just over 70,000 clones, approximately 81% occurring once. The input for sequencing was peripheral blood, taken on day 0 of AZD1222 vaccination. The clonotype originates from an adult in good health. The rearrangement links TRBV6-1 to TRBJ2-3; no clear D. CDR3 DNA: TGTGCCAGCAGTGAAGCAACTAGCACAGATACGCAGTATTTT. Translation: CASSEATSTDTQYF.